A selection of T cell receptor beta chains follows, all from one sample in a study of T cell responses to AZD1222 COVID-19 vaccine. The repertoire was sequenced with immunoSEQ multiplex PCR; TCRdb's copy has only in-frame clones and lacks some. The data contain over 100,000 clones, approximately 90% of them singletons. The sample consisted of peripheral blood, taken 28 days after the second AZD1222 dose. These TCRs come from an adult who received the AZD1222 COVID-19 vaccine. CDR3s include the opening cysteine and the closing phenylalanine or tryptophan. A D gene is named only where the DNA matches it firmly. Clone size is stated in some rows and not others, as once, few, many or a class when expanded.

-,-,TRBV7-9,TRBJ2-3,TGTGCCAGCACCAAGGGATTATATGGCACAGATACGCAGTATTTT,CASTKGLYGTDTQYF
-,-,TRBV19,TRBJ1-4,TGTGCCAGTAGCACGCCGGGACATCAAGTAAAACTGTTTTTT,CASSTPGHQVKLFF
TRBD2,-,TRBV7-3,TRBJ2-7,TGTGCCAGCAGCTTAAGCGGGACTAGCGAAGCGCAGTACTTC,CASSLSGTSEAQYF
TRBD1,-,TRBV11-3,TRBJ2-2,TGTGCCAGCAGCCGCAGGGGGCCCGGGGAGCTGTTTTTT,CASSRRGPGELFF
-,-,TRBV19,TRBJ1-3,TGTGCCAGTAATCTCCGGGACCCCAGAGCTGGAAACACCATATATTTT,CASNLRDPRAGNTIYF
-,-,TRBV7-9,TRBJ1-3,TGTGCCAGCAGCTTATCGGGTAACTCTGGAAACACCATATATTTT,CASSLSGNSGNTIYF
-,-,TRBV7-2,TRBJ1-1,TGTGCCAGCAGCTTTTCTCACACTGAAGCTTTCTTT,CASSFSHTEAFF
-,once,TRBV3-1/TRBV3-2,TRBJ1-1,TGTGCCAGCAGCCAAGCCAGCACTGAAGCTTTCTTT,CASSQASTEAFF
TRBD2,-,TRBV2,TRBJ2-3,TGTGCCAGCAGTGAGGTAGCGGGGTCTTTCGCAGATACGCAGTATTTT,CASSEVAGSFADTQYF
TRBD1,-,TRBV2,TRBJ1-5,TGTGCCAGCAGATTGGGACAGGGTTACAATCAGCCCCAGCATTTT,CASRLGQGYNQPQHF
-,-,TRBV18,TRBJ1-3,TGTGCCAGCTCACCTACCCGGACAGCAAACACTGGAAACACCATATATTTT,CASSPTRTANTGNTIYF
-,-,TRBV6-5,TRBJ1-2,TGTGCCAGCAGACAGGGCGTTCACTATGGCTACACCTTC,CASRQGVHYGYTF
-,-,TRBV7-3,TRBJ2-5,TGTGCCAGCAGCCTGGGGGCAGGGGCCCAACAAGAGACCCAGTACTTC,CASSLGAGAQQETQYF
-,-,TRBV6-5,TRBJ2-7,TGTGCCAGCTGCCGGGACTGCTCCTACGAGCAGTACTTC,CASCRDCSYEQYF
-,-,TRBV5-1,TRBJ1-1,TGCGCCAGCACCGGTCGGGGCCCGAGCACTGAAGCTTTCTTT,CASTGRGPSTEAFF
-,-,TRBV9,TRBJ2-5,TGTGCCAGCAGGGGCGGGGGCGACGAGACCCAGTACTTC,CASRGGGDETQYF
-,-,TRBV7-8,TRBJ2-7,TGTGCCAGCAACCTCCTGGGGACACAGTACGAGCAGTACTTC,CASNLLGTQYEQYF
TRBD1,-,TRBV12-5,TRBJ1-2,TGTGCTAGTGGAATTGACAGGGACTATGGCTACACCTTC,CASGIDRDYGYTF
-,-,TRBV29-1,TRBJ1-4,TGCAGCGTTCGTTTCAGGGGCACAAATGAAAAACTGTTTTTT,CSVRFRGTNEKLFF
TRBD1,-,TRBV19,TRBJ2-2,TGTGCCAGTAAGAACAGGGGGAGCACCGGGGAGCTGTTTTTT,CASKNRGSTGELFF
-,few,TRBV15,TRBJ2-7,TGTGCCACCAGCAGAGCGGGGATCCCGGGGAACGAGCAGTACTTC,CATSRAGIPGNEQYF
-,-,TRBV28,TRBJ2-4,TGTGCCAGCAGTAACATTAGGGGGGGAGGAGAAAACATTCAGTACTTC,CASSNIRGGGENIQYF
TRBD2,-,TRBV5-1,TRBJ2-1,TGCGCCAGCAGCATCCTGGGGGGGAGCTCCTACAATGAGCAGTTCTTC,CASSILGGSSYNEQFF
TRBD1,-,TRBV28,TRBJ1-2,TGTGCCAGCATCGGACAGGCGGACTATGGCTACACCTTC,CASIGQADYGYTF
-,-,TRBV2,TRBJ2-1,TGTGCCAGCAAGGTGTCCCTTTACAATGAGCAGTTCTTC,CASKVSLYNEQFF
-,-,TRBV5-6,TRBJ1-1,TGTGCCAGCAGCCGAGACACTGAAGCTTTCTTT,CASSRDTEAFF